The 15 T cell receptor beta chains below all came from one sample that was sequenced in a study of cytomegalovirus exposure and HLA in healthy donors (dated by TCRdb to about 2017). The protocol used for the library was the immunoSEQ multiplex PCR assay. For the multiplex PCR, a mixture combining 60 forward primers for TCR Vbeta segments and 13 reverse primers for TCR Jbeta segments was used. Sourced from immuneACCESS, this table was stored by TCRdb with only in-frame sequences that have V and J called. A share of the clones is absent; for the studies checked, an unresolved V gene accounts for under half, and the remainder has no known explanation. The table for this sample lists under 150,000 clones; 77% of them were counted only once. The ten largest clones add up to nearly 5% of the sample. The specimen sequenced was PBMCs. The receptors derive from a woman aged 45-65 years in good health and CMV-seronegative.

This sequence joins TRBV7-9 and TRBJ2-1, with 7 bases identical to TRBD1. V shed 1 base and J 7 bases; nucleotides not matched to a gene: 7. CDR3 size: 15 residues. Germline lookup yields CDR1 SEHNR and CDR2 FQNEAQ (reference sequence). The CDR3 loop reads CASSLVGTAVNEQFF. DNA for the CDR3: TGTGCCAGCAGCTTAGTTGGGACAGCGGTGAATGAGCAGTTCTTC.

The chain has TRBV7-2 and TRBJ2-7; perhaps TRBD1 as D (6 bases). The CDR3 consists of 15 residues. CDR1 and CDR2 from the germline V gene are SGHTA and FQGNSA. The V end lost 5 bases, the J end lost 2 bases, and 16 bases lay between the germline ends. The CDR3 region has the DNA TGTGCCAGCAGCCCCCGGCGGGCAGGGGCCTACGAGCAGTACTTC. This encodes CASSPRRAGAYEQYF.

The V and J genes are TRBV9 and TRBJ1-2, with 9 nucleotides matching TRBD1. J lost 2 bases, V lost 3 bases, and 14 bases had no gene match. Germline V gene lookup returns CDR1 SGDLS and CDR2 YYNGEE. The CDR3 covers 18 residues. CDR3 DNA sequence: TGTGCCAGCAGCGCCCACAGGGGGCAAGCCCCGGGCAACTATGGCTACACCTTC. This translates into CASSAHRGQAPGNYGYTF. Looking up the rest from reference TRBV9 and TRBJ1-2 gives the full variable domain: DSGVTQTPKHLITATGQRVTLRCSPRSGDLSVYWYQQSLDQGLQFLIQYYNGEERAKGNILERFSAQQFPDLHSELNLSSLELGDSALYFCASSAHRGQAPGNYGYTFGSGTRLTVV.

This rearrangement joins TRBV7-9 to TRBJ1-2; D is unresolved. V gave up 1 base and J gave up 5 bases, with 14 bases separating them. From germline, CDR1 is SEHNR and CDR2 FQNEAQ (reference sequence). This CDR3 comprises 15 residues. The CDR3: CASSLVGRFGYGYTF. The DNA of the CDR3 is TGTGCCAGCAGCTTAGTCGGTAGATTCGGTTATGGCTACACCTTC.

This chain uses TRBV4-3 with TRBJ2-1; 7 nucleotides agree with TRBD2. This CDR3 is built from 15 residues. The ends lost 4 bases at V and 5 bases at J; junction bases unmatched: 8. Germline V lookup: CDR1 LGHNA, CDR2 YSLEER. The DNA of the CDR3 is TGCGCCAGCAGCCTTAGACTAGCTAGGCACAATGAGCAGTTCTTC. This translates into CASSLRLARHNEQFF.

The chain has TRBV30 and TRBJ1-5; weak D call: TRBD1 (6 bases). Looked up from germline, CDR1 is GTSNPN and CDR2 is SVGIG (reference sequence). This CDR3 region has 14 residues. Trimming took off 2 bases at V and 7 bases at J, with 15 bases between the two ends. The CDR3 sequence is CAWSTTTGLQPQHF. CDR3 nucleotide sequence: TGTGCCTGGAGTACAACTACAGGGTTGCAGCCCCAGCATTTT.

CDR3 loop: CASSSTDRVGSPLHF. Written as DNA, the CDR3 is TGCGCCAGCAGCTCGACGGACAGGGTGGGTTCACCCCTCCACTTT. The gene calls are TRBV5-1 and TRBJ1-6; 8 bases match TRBD1. The germline CDR1 and CDR2 sequences are SGHRS and YFSETQ. Trimming cost V 3 bases and J 9 bases; bases outside gene matches: 8. CDR3 size: 15 residues.

This sequence joins TRBV19 and TRBJ1-3; D is perhaps TRBD1 (5 bases). The CDR3 is 16 amino acids. V shed 0 bases and J shed 4 bases, with 13 bases lying between them. Germline V gene data show CDR1 as LNHDA and CDR2 as SQIVND (reference sequence). As DNA, the CDR3 is TGTGCCAGTAGTATAGATCTCCAGGGTTACGGAAACACCATATATTTT. Translation gives CASSIDLQGYGNTIYF.

This sequence joins TRBV7-2 and TRBJ1-5, with D maybe TRBD1 (5 bases). Trimming shortened V by 5 bases and J by 3 bases, and 11 bases separated the two germline ends. Germline assignment: CDR1 SGHTA and CDR2 FQGNSA. The CDR3 has 14 amino acids. CDR3 residues: CASSPDRYNQPQHF. The CDR3 nucleotides are TGTGCCAGCAGCCCCGACAGATACAATCAGCCCCAGCATTTT.

This sequence joins TRBV7-9 and TRBJ1-4, with 7 bases identical to TRBD1. V lost 2 bases to trimming and J lost 5 bases; unmatched junction nucleotides: 5. This CDR3 has 15 amino acids. Germline V gives CDR1 SEHNR, CDR2 FQNEAQ (reference sequence). The CDR3 loop reads CASSLRQGSNEKLFF. The CDR3 nucleotides read TGTGCCAGCAGCTTACGACAGGGTTCGAATGAAAAACTGTTTTTT.

The V call is TRBV11-1, the J call TRBJ2-3, with TRBD2 matching over 7 bases. J gave up 6 bases and V 2 bases, and 8 bases lay outside the gene matches. The germline gives CDR1 SGHAT, CDR2 FQDESV (reference sequence). This CDR3 comprises 15 residues. The CDR3 reads CASSLYHGGRDTQYF. CDR3 in DNA: TGTGCCAGCAGCTTATATCACGGGGGGAGGGATACGCAGTATTTT.

V gene TRBV2 combines with J gene TRBJ2-5; TRBD1 agrees at 8 bases. The tail of the sequence fits TRBJ2-7 better, so the J call may be wrong. CDR1 SNHLY and CDR2 FYNNEI come from the germline V gene. The CDR3 consists of 14 residues. This chain's CDR3 is CASKRDRISYEQYF. The CDR3 DNA follows: TGTGCCAGCAAAAGGGACAGGATATCCTACGAGCAGTACTTC.

This chain joins TRBV19 and TRBJ1-1, with a weak D call TRBD1 (5 bases). This CDR3 comprises 13 residues. V lost 10 bases to trimming and J lost 0 bases, with 12 bases between them. The germline V gene has CDR1 LNHDA and CDR2 SQIVND (reference sequence). The CDR3, as DNA: TGTGCCACCAGTGAGACAGTGAACACTGAAGCTTTCTTT. Its protein is CATSETVNTEAFF.

The J gene is TRBJ2-3, the V gene TRBV7-6; no reliable D call. The CDR3 consists of 18 residues. Germline V gives CDR1 SGHVS, CDR2 FNYEAQ. Trimming stripped 4 bases from V and 0 bases from J, with 20 bases between. The CDR3 loop is CASSSTFPLSPSTDTQYF. The DNA of the CDR3 is TGTGCCAGCAGCTCAACATTCCCCCTTAGCCCTAGCACAGATACGCAGTATTTT.

CDR3 DNA sequence: TGTGCCAGTAGTCTACAGGGTAGCTACGAGCAGTACTTC. This encodes CASSLQGSYEQYF. J is TRBJ2-7 and V is TRBV19, with a weak D call TRBD1 (6 bases). V was cut by 5 bases and J by 3 bases, with 11 bases left in between. CDR1 is LNHDA and CDR2 is SQIVND in the germline V gene (reference sequence). The CDR3 totals 13 residues.